Presented here are 14 T cell receptor beta chains from one specimen sequenced in a study of OX40 agonist ivuxolimab in advanced cancers. The method was immunoSEQ multiplex PCR; TCRdb's version includes in-frame clones alone and lacks a portion of them. Among roughly 80,000 clones, around 84% were seen once, and the ten largest hold approximately 1.5%. The sequencing here drew on CD4+ or CD8+ T cells sorted from blood, taken in a trial of the OX40 agonist ivuxolimab. The receptor source for this set is an adult with an advanced solid tumor such as melanoma, head and neck, liver or kidney cancer.

As regards this clone: A read error may account for a junction end that differs from germline. The chain links TRBV7-7 to TRBJ2-7; TRBD1 aligns across 8 bases. This CDR3 has 13 amino acids. Per the germline V gene, CDR1 is SSHAT and CDR2 is FNYEAQ (reference sequence). The CDR3 loop reads CASSPDRGGEQYF. In nucleotides, the CDR3 is TGTGCTAGCAGCCCCGACAGGGGTGGCGAGCAGTACTTC.

The gene calls are TRBV4-2 and TRBJ1-1, with a tentative D call TRBD1 (5 bases). The germline V gene has CDR1 LGHNA and CDR2 YNFKEQ. V was shortened by 2 bases and J by 5 bases, with 12 bases between the two germline ends. The CDR3 is 14 residues long. CDR3 in DNA: TGTGCCAGCAGCCAAACACAGGTTGGTACTGAAGCTTTCTTT. It encodes CASSQTQVGTEAFF.

The rearrangement links TRBV5-4 to TRBJ1-1; D gene ambiguous. The germline V and J ends were trimmed by 4 bases and 5 bases, with 12 bases remaining between them. This CDR3 spans 13 amino acids. CDR1 and CDR2 from the germline V gene are SGHNT and YYREEE (reference sequence). This CDR3 is CASSPRVGTEAFF. CDR3 sequence (DNA): TGTGCCAGCAGCCCCCGGGTGGGGACTGAAGCTTTCTTT.

The CDR3 coding sequence is TGTGCCAGCAGACCTAGCGGGAGCTCCTACAATGAGCAGTTCTTC. Its protein product is CASRPSGSSYNEQFF. The chain joins TRBV28 to TRBJ2-1, with 10 bases identical to TRBD2. CDR3 length: 15 amino acids. V lost 6 bases and J lost 0; bases outside the gene matches: 2. CDR1 MDHEN and CDR2 SYDVKM come from the germline V gene.

The J gene is TRBJ1-2, the V gene TRBV28, with D maybe TRBD1 (5 bases). Germline V gene sequence: CDR1 MDHEN, CDR2 SYDVKM. V was shortened by 4 bases and J by 0 bases, with 9 bases between the two germline ends. This CDR3 is built from 14 residues. The CDR3 spells CASSSGTANYGYTF. CDR3 bases: TGTGCCAGCAGTTCCGGGACGGCTAACTATGGCTACACCTTC.

This chain connects TRBV20-1 to TRBJ1-1; D not resolved. Between the trimmed V and J ends, which lost 1 base and 11 bases, there was a span of 11 bases. The CDR3 contains 11 residues. Germline V CDR1 and CDR2: DFQATT, SNEGSKA (reference sequence). CDR3 sequence: CSARADRRAFF. DNA for the CDR3: TGCAGTGCTAGAGCGGACCGACGGGCTTTCTTT.

The chain has TRBV18 and TRBJ2-3, with 10 bases fitting TRBD2. Losses at the gene ends were 3 bases for V and 4 bases for J; bases not matched to a gene: 1. Germline assignment: CDR1 KGHSH and CDR2 LQKENI. This CDR3 contains 14 residues. The CDR3, as DNA: TGTGCCAGCTCACCGGGACTAGCGCCAGATACGCAGTATTTT. It codes for CASSPGLAPDTQYF. Full variable domain (outside the CDR3, taken from reference TRBV18 and TRBJ2-3): NAGVMQNPRHLVRRRGQEARLRCSPMKGHSHVYWYRQLPEEGLKFMVYLQKENIIDESGMPKERFSAEFPKEGPSILRIQQVVRGDSAAYFCASSPGLAPDTQYFGPGTRLTVL.

This chain joins TRBV5-1 and TRBJ2-7, with D uncertain. This CDR3 has 15 amino acids. Trimming removed 4 bases at V and 3 bases at J, with 17 bases between. CDR1 and CDR2 (germline): SGHRS, YFSETQ. The CDR3 DNA follows: TGCGCCAGCAGCGGCGTTGGAGCCCCCCTCTACGAGCAGTACTTC. This encodes CASSGVGAPLYEQYF.

V usage is TRBV10-3 and J usage is TRBJ2-5; tentatively, D is TRBD1 or TRBD2 (5 bases each). Germline lookup yields CDR1 ENHRY and CDR2 SYGVKD. The V end lost 8 bases, the J end lost 0 bases, and 19 bases lay between the germline ends. The CDR3 is made up of 16 amino acids. This CDR3 is CAIGDHRDPDQETQYF. Written as DNA, the CDR3 is TGTGCCATCGGGGACCACCGGGACCCAGACCAAGAGACCCAGTACTTC.

This chain links TRBV6-6 with TRBJ1-3; unclear D gene. Trimming stripped 8 bases from V and 2 bases from J, with 10 bases between. CDR3 length: 13 amino acids. Germline-derived CDR1 and CDR2 are MNHNY and SVGAGI (reference sequence). In DNA, the CDR3 is TGTGCCAGCGGCCAATTTACTGGAAACACCATATATTTT. It is translated as CASGQFTGNTIYF.

The sample holds a few counts of this clone. V gene TRBV28 combines with J gene TRBJ2-5; D is uncertain. V was clipped by 5 bases and J by 13 bases, with 17 bases between them. Germline lookup yields CDR1 MDHEN and CDR2 SYDVKM. The CDR3 is 12 residues long. The DNA of the CDR3 is TGTGCCAGCAGTGCAACAGTCGGTTTGAGGTACTTC. Translated, it gives CASSATVGLRYF.

The V gene is TRBV29-1, the J gene TRBJ1-1, with 9 bases that match TRBD1. The ends lost 7 bases at V and 8 bases at J; junction bases unmatched: 8. Germline V gene sequence: CDR1 SQVTM, CDR2 ANQGSEA. The CDR3 has 12 amino acids. CDR3 loop: CSGTSTGGEAFF. CDR3 bases: TGCAGCGGCACATCCACAGGGGGCGAAGCTTTCTTT.

V and J are TRBV5-6 and TRBJ1-1; no firm D call. V shed 3 bases and J shed 5 bases, with 11 bases lying between them. The germline gives CDR1 SGHDT, CDR2 YYEEEE. The CDR3 is 13 amino acids. The CDR3, as DNA: TGTGCCAGCAGCTCGACATATGTAACTGAAGCTTTCTTT. Its translation: CASSSTYVTEAFF.

The CDR3 nucleotides are TGTGCCTGGAGTCGTGGAAGGGGCACAGATACGCAGTATTTT. It translates to CAWSRGRGTDTQYF. The chain couples TRBV30 to TRBJ2-3; D remains ambiguous. The CDR3 sequence is 14 residues long. Deletions cut 2 bases from V and 1 base from J, with 10 bases between. In germline, CDR1 is GTSNPN, CDR2 SVGIG (reference sequence).